These 7 T cell receptor beta chains came from one sample sequenced in a study of CD8 T cells in ankylosing spondylitis. Overall study results and limits: A motif in TCR beta, a set of under ten highly homologous variants, appeared characteristic of ankylosing spondylitis blood.

TCRdb re-analysed the 5' RACE reads in MiXCR, keeping a single row per CDR3 protein. The sample has about 220,000 distinct CDR3 sequences, approximately 7.4% seen once. Their target antigens are unknown. Sequenced: blood, either unsorted or a sorted T cell fraction (not recorded which). Receptors were obtained from a male donor with ankylosing spondylitis.

Ten or more counts support this clonotype. The chain uses TRBV4-3 and TRBJ2-7; D may be TRBD2 (5 bases). V was pared by 1 base and J by 2 bases, with 12 bases between. This CDR3 contains 15 residues. Germline V gives CDR1 LGHNA, CDR2 YSLEER. The CDR3 coding sequence is TGCGCCAGCAGCCAAGGGAGCGGTGAACCCTACGAGCAGTACTTC. Amino acid sequence: CASSQGSGEPYEQYF.

This clonotype was counted a few times. The CDR3 here is CASVKEQPEEQYF. In DNA, the CDR3 is TGTGCCAGCGTTAAAGAACAACCGGAGGAGCAGTACTTC. The chain uses TRBV6-6 and TRBJ2-7; D remains ambiguous. Germline CDR1 and CDR2: MNHNY and SVGAGI (reference sequence). The germline V and J ends were trimmed by 8 bases and 7 bases, with 18 bases remaining between them. The CDR3 consists of 13 residues.

This clonotype turned up a few times. The rearrangement uses TRBV9 and TRBJ1-1; D call uncertain. V lost 4 bases to trimming and J lost 4 bases, with 11 bases between them. The CDR3 has 13 amino acids. The V gene's germline CDR1 is SGDLS and CDR2 YYNGEE. The CDR3, as DNA: TGTGCCAGCAGCAACCTTGGCACCACTGAAGCTTTCTTT. Translating gives CASSNLGTTEAFF.

Many counts were recorded for this clonotype. V is TRBV10-1 and J is TRBJ2-1; D assignment may be TRBD1 or TRBD2 (5 bases each). CDR1 WNHNN and CDR2 SYGVQD come from the germline V gene (reference sequence). This CDR3 has 16 amino acids. V was shortened by 1 base and J by 0 bases, with 10 bases between the two germline ends. In DNA form, the CDR3 reads TGCGCCAGCAGTGAGTGGGACCTGAGCTCCTACAATGAGCAGTTCTTC. It specifies CASSEWDLSSYNEQFF.

This clonotype appeared many times. The chain carries TRBV20-1 and TRBJ1-2; no firm D call. V lost 3 bases to trimming and J lost 2 bases, with 13 bases between them. CDR3 length: 14 amino acids. CDR1 is DFQATT, CDR2 SNEGSKA, per germline (reference sequence). The chain's CDR3 is CSASPGPLNYGYTF. The DNA for the CDR3 is TGCAGTGCTAGCCCCGGACCTCTGAACTATGGCTACACCTTC.

This clonotype was found a few times. The chain employs TRBV3-1 and TRBJ2-3; D remains ambiguous. This CDR3 has 15 amino acids. Looked up from germline, CDR1 is LGHDT and CDR2 is YNNKEL (reference sequence). Trimming stripped 7 bases from V and 2 bases from J, with 16 bases between. The CDR3 bases are TGTGCCAGCACCTTGGTCGGCTCCTCCACAGATACGCAGTATTTT. This sequence encodes CASTLVGSSTDTQYF.

This clonotype turned up a few times. This rearrangement joins TRBV20-1 to TRBJ2-1, with TRBD2 matching 10 bases. Germline trimming cut 7 bases from V and 7 bases from J; bases unmatched to any gene: 13. The CDR3 consists of 15 residues. CDR1 DFQATT and CDR2 SNEGSKA come from the germline V gene (reference sequence). DNA for the CDR3: TGCAGTGTCTGGACTCTCGGGACTAGCGTGAATGAGCAGTTCTTC. Its translation: CSVWTLGTSVNEQFF.